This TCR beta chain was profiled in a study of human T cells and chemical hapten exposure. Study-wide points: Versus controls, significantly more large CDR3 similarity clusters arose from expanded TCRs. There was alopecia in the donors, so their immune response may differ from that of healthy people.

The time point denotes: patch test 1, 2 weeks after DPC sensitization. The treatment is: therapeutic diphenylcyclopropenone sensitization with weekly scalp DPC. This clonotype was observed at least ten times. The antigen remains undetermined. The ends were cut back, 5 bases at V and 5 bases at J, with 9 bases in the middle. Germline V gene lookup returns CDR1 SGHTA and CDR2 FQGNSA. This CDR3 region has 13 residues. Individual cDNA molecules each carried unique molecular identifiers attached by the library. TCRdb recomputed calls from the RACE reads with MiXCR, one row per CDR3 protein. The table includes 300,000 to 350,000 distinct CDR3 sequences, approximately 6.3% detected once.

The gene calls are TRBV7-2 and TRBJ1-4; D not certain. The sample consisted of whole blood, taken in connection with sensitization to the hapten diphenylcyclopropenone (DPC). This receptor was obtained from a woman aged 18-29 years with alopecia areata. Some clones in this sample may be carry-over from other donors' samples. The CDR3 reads CASSPGRNEKLFF. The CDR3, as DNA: TGTGCCAGCAGCCCCGGACGGAATGAAAAACTGTTTTTT.